A selection of T cell receptor beta chains follows, all from one sample in a study of siplizumab effects on memory and regulatory T cells. Using immunoSEQ multiplex PCR, the repertoire was profiled, and TCRdb retains in-frame clones only, with some absent. The sample yields some 100,000 clones, 92% seen once. Sequenced sample: Tregs sorted from blood. Receptor source: a human donor in good health. Both conserved end residues are part of each CDR3. The D gene is left open where the match is weak. The size field is filled for only some rows; it gives once, few, many or a size class.

abundance	v_gene	d_gene	j_gene	CDR3aa	CDR3nt
.	TRBV5-1	.	TRBJ2-7	CASSLVSRSTYEQYF	TGCGCCAGCAGCTTGGTGTCTCGGAGCACCTACGAGCAGTACTTC
.	TRBV14	TRBD1	TRBJ2-5	CASSLGQALYF	TGTGCCAGCAGCCTGGGACAGGCCTTGTACTTC
.	TRBV15	TRBD2	TRBJ2-7	CATSRDLLAGEFSRNEQYF	TGTGCCACCAGCAGAGATTTACTAGCGGGAGAATTTAGTAGGAACGAGCAGTACTTC
.	TRBV19	.	TRBJ2-1	CASKRLGYNEQFF	TGTGCCAGCAAGCGCCTAGGTTACAATGAGCAGTTCTTC
.	TRBV5-1	.	TRBJ2-7	CASSLYWDTTYEQYF	TGCGCCAGCAGCTTGTATTGGGACACTACCTACGAGCAGTACTTC
.	TRBV5-1	TRBD1	TRBJ1-2	CATGTGPNYGYTF	TGCGCGACCGGGACAGGGCCCAACTATGGCTACACCTTC
.	TRBV19	.	TRBJ2-7	CASSIRVEYEQYF	TGTGCCAGTAGTATAAGAGTTGAGTACGAGCAGTACTTC
once	TRBV5-1	.	TRBJ2-3	CASSLAGSSTDTQYF	TGCGCCAGCAGCTTGGCGGGGTCTAGCACAGATACGCAGTATTTT
once	TRBV6-1	.	TRBJ2-7	CASSEAITTIQRSEQYF	TGTGCCAGCAGTGAAGCAATCACGACTATCCAGAGGTCCGAGCAGTACTTC
.	TRBV18	.	TRBJ2-7	CASSRDKTGEQYF	TGTGCCAGCTCAAGGGACAAGACAGGCGAGCAGTACTTC
.	TRBV10-3	.	TRBJ2-1	CATLFPGAGQRNEQFF	TGTGCCACTCTATTCCCCGGGGCGGGCCAGAGGAATGAGCAGTTCTTC
.	TRBV14	.	TRBJ2-1	CASSPQLSYNEQFF	TGTGCCAGCAGCCCCCAACTCTCCTACAATGAGCAGTTCTTC
.	TRBV7-9	.	TRBJ2-1	CASSSMGTSYNEQFF	TGTGCCAGCAGCTCCATGGGGACATCCTACAATGAGCAGTTCTTC
.	TRBV19	TRBD1	TRBJ2-7	CATIGQGLYYEQYF	TGTGCCACCATCGGACAGGGTCTCTACTACGAGCAGTACTTC
.	TRBV5-6	.	TRBJ2-1	CASLAVGGPLGNEQFF	TGTGCCAGCCTAGCTGTCGGCGGTCCCCTGGGGAATGAGCAGTTCTTC
.	TRBV11-2	.	TRBJ2-4	CASSSGPNIQYF	TGTGCCAGCAGCTCTGGACCTAACATTCAGTACTTC
.	TRBV7-6	.	TRBJ2-3	CASSLGAMATDTQYF	TGTGCCAGCAGCTTGGGAGCAATGGCCACAGATACGCAGTATTTT
.	TRBV11-2	.	TRBJ2-7	CASSLAGPSSYEQYF	TGTGCCAGCAGCTTAGCCGGCCCCAGCTCCTACGAGCAGTACTTC
.	TRBV5-1	TRBD1	TRBJ2-7	CASSPGQPYEQYF	TGCGCCAGCAGCCCGGGACAGCCCTACGAGCAGTACTTC
.	TRBV4-2	.	TRBJ2-7	CASSQDPPYEQYF	TGTGCCAGCAGCCAAGACCCCCCCTACGAGCAGTACTTC
.	TRBV6-6	TRBD2	TRBJ2-2	CASSGTSFNTGELFF	TGTGCCAGCAGTGGGACTAGCTTTAACACCGGGGAGCTGTTTTTT
few	TRBV10-3	.	TRBJ1-1	CAISESAVNTEAFF	TGTGCCATCAGTGAGTCGGCGGTGAACACTGAAGCTTTCTTT